This entry features one T cell receptor (beta chain) sequence. This sample was taken from a study of blood T cell repertoires in COVID-19. Study in general: Samples taken during acute and convalescent COVID-19 were collected in the United States, Italy and Spain. Nucleic acid was either cDNA or gDNA, and it came from T cells, B-cell-depleted T cells, or PBMCs.

The CDR3 totals 13 residues. Germline CDR1 is SGDLS and CDR2 is YYNGEE. V lost 3 bases and J lost 4, with 10 bases in between. Authors' methods: Amplification of reference gene primers was used by the study to estimate nucleated cell counts. Assay used: immunoSEQ multiplex PCR; TCRdb lists only in-frame clones, some missing. The DNA was the basis for D and trimming; V, J and clone size are from that table. The sample lists 100,000 to 150,000 clones; more than 70% were seen once. This TCR derives from a woman aged 80 or over with acute or convalescent COVID-19. The sequencing input was peripheral blood. The chain carries TRBV9 and TRBJ2-5; TRBD2 might be the D (6 bases). DNA for the CDR3: TGTGCCAGCAGCGGGGGACTCGGAGAGACCCAGTACTTC. This sequence encodes CASSGGLGETQYF. Variable domain in full (rest from reference TRBV9 and TRBJ2-5): DSGVTQTPKHLITATGQRVTLRCSPRSGDLSVYWYQQSLDQGLQFLIQYYNGEERAKGNILERFSAQQFPDLHSELNLSSLELGDSALYFCASSGGLGETQYFGPGTRLLVL.